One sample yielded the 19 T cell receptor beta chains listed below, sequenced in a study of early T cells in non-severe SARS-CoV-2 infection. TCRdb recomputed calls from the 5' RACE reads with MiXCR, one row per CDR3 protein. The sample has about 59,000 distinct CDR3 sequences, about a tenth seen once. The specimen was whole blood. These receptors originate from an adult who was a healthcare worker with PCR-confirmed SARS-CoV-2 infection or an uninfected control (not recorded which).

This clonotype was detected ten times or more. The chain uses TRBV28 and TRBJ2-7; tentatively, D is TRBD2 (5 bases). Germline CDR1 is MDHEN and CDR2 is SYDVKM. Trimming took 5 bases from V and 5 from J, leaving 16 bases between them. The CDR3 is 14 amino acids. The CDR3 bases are TGTGCCAGCAGTCTGGACGTGAAGGAGGACGAGCAGTACTTC. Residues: CASSLDVKEDEQYF.

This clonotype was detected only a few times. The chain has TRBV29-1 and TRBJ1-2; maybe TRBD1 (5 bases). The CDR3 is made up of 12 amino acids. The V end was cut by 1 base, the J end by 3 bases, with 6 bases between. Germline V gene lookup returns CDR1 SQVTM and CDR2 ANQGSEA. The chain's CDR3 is CSVEAGYYGYTF. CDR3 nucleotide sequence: TGCAGCGTTGAAGCAGGGTACTATGGCTACACCTTC.

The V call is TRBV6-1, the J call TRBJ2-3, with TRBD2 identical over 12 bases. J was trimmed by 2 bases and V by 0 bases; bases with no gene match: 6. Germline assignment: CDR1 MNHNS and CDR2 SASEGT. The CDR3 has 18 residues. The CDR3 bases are TGTGCCAGCAGTGAAGCGTGGGGACTAGCGGGCGCCACAGATACGCAGTATTTT. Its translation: CASSEAWGLAGATDTQYF.

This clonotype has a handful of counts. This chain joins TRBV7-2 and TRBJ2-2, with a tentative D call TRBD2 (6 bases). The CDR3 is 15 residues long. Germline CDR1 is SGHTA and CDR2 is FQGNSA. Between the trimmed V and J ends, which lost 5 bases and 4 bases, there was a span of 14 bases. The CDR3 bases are TGTGCCAGCAGCGGGGGACTCCACGGCACCGGGGAGCTGTTTTTT. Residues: CASSGGLHGTGELFF. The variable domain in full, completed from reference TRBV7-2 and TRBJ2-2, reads GAGVSQSPSNKVTEKGKDVELRCDPISGHTALYWYRQSLGQGLEFLIYFQGNSAPDKSGLPSDRFSAERTGGSVSTLTIQRTQQEDSAVYLCASSGGLHGTGELFFGEGSRLTVL.

CDR3 residues: CASSLTAGTEAFF. CDR3 DNA sequence: TGTGCCAGCAGCTTGACAGCGGGCACTGAAGCTTTCTTT. V usage is TRBV9 and J usage is TRBJ1-1; the D gene is possibly TRBD1 (5 bases). Trimming cost V 4 bases and J 4 bases, with 11 bases left between them. The CDR3 is 13 amino acids. The germline gives CDR1 SGDLS, CDR2 YYNGEE.

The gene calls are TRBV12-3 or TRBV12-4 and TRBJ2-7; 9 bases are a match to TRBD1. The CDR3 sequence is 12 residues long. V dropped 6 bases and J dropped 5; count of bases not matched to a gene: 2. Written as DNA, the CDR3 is TGTGCCAGCAGGGACAGGGGAGACGAGCAGTACTTC. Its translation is CASRDRGDEQYF.

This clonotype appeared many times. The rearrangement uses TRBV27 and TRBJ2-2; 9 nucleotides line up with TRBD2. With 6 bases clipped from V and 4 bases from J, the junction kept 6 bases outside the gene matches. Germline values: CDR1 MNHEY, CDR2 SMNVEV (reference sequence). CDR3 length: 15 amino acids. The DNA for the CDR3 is TGTGCCAGCAGGGCCGGGACTAGCATCACCGGGGAGCTGTTTTTT. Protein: CASRAGTSITGELFF.

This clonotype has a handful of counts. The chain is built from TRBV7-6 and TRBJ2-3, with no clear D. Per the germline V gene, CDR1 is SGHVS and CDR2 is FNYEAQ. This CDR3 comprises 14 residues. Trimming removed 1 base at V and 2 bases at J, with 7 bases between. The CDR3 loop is CASSLVPYTDTQYF. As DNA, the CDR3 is TGTGCCAGCAGCTTAGTCCCTTACACAGATACGCAGTATTTT. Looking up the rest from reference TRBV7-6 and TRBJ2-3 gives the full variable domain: GAGVSQSPRYKVTKRGQDVALRCDPISGHVSLYWYRQALGQGPEFLTYFNYEAQQDKSGLPNDRFSAERPEGSISTLTIQRTEQRDSAMYRCASSLVPYTDTQYFGPGTRLTVL.

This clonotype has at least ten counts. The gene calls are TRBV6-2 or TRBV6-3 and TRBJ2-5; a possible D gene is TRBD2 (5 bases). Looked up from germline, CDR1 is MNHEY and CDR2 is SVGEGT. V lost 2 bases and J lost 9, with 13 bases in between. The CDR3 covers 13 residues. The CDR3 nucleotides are TGTGCCAGCAGTTACAGGGCGGAGGAGCCCCAGTACTTC. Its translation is CASSYRAEEPQYF.

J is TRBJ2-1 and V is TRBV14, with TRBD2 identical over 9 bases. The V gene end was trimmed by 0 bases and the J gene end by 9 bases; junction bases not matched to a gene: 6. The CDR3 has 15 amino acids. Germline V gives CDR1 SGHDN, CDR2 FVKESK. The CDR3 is CASSQDWLAGSEQFF. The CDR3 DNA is TGTGCCAGCAGCCAAGATTGGCTAGCGGGGTCTGAGCAGTTCTTC.

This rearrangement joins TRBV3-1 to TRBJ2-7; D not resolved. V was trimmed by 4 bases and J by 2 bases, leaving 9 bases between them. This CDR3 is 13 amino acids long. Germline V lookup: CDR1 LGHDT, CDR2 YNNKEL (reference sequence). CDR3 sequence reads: CASSLGSAYEQYF. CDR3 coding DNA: TGTGCCAGCAGCCTCGGGTCCGCCTACGAGCAGTACTTC.

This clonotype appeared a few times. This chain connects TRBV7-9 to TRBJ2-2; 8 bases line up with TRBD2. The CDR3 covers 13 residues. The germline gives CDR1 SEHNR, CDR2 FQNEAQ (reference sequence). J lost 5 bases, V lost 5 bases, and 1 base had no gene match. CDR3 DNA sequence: TGTGCCAGCAGCCCTAGCGGGACCGGGGAGCTGTTTTTT. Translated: CASSPSGTGELFF. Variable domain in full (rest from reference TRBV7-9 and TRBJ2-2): DTGVSQNPRHKITKRGQNVTFRCDPISEHNRLYWYRQTLGQGPEFLTYFQNEAQLEKSRLLSDRFSAERPKGSFSTLEIQRTEQGDSAMYLCASSPSGTGELFFGEGSRLTVL.

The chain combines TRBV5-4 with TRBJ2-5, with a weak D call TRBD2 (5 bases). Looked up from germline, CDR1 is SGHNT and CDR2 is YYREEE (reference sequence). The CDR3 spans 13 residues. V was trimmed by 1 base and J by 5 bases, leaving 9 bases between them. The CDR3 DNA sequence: TGTGCCAGCAGCTTGTCCGGGGTCGAGACCCAGTACTTC. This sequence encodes CASSLSGVETQYF.

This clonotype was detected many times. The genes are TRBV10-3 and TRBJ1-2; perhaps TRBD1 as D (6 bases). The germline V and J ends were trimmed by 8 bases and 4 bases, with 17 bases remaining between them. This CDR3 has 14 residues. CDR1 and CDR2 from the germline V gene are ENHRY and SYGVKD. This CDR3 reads CAISLGGAGYGYTF. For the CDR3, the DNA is TGTGCCATCTCCTTGGGGGGCGCCGGCTATGGCTACACCTTC.

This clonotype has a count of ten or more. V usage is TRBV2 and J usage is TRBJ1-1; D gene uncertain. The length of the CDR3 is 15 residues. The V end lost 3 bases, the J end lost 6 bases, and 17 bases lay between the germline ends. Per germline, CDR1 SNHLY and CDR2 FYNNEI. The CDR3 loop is CASSDSQARRPEAFF. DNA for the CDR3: TGTGCCAGCAGTGATTCTCAGGCCAGAAGGCCTGAAGCTTTCTTT.

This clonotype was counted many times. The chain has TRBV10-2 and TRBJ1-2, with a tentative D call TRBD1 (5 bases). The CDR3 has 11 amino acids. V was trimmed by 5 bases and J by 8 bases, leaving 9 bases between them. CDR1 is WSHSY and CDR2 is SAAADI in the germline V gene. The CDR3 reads CASSIAGGYTF. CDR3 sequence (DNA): TGCGCCAGCAGTATCGCAGGGGGCTACACCTTC.

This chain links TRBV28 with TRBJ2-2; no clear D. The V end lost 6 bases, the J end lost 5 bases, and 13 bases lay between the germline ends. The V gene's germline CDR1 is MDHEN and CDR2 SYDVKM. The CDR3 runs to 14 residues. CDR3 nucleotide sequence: TGTGCCAGCAGAGAACAGCTTCAAACCGGGGAGCTGTTTTTT. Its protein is CASREQLQTGELFF.

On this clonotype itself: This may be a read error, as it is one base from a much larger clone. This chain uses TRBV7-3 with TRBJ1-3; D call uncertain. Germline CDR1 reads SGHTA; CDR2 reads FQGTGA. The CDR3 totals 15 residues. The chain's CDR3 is CASSLQRNFGNTIYF. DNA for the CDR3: TGTGCCAGCAGCTTACAGAGGAATTTCGGAAACACTATATATTTT.

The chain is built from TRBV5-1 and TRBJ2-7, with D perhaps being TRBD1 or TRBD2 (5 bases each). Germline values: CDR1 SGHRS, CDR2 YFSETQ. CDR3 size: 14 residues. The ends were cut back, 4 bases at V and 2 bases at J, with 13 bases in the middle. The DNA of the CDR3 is TGCGCCAGCAGCGAAGGGACCTGGGCCTACGAGCAGTACTTC. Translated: CASSEGTWAYEQYF.